This TCR beta chain comes out of a study of T cell responses to AZD1222 COVID-19 vaccine. About the research overall: It was second doses at about 4 or about 12 weeks that were pooled.

Study observations and caveats: Two AZD1222 administrations were followed by greater Spike-specific TCR breadth and depth. Clonal diversity was possibly underestimated, and white British individuals and females predominated among donors. Close to half of spike-specific TCRs reportedly recognize unmutated variant regions.

As to this clone: Its antigen is still unknown.

Some clones are missing from TCRdb's copy, which holds only in-frame ones; the method was immunoSEQ multiplex PCR. Of around 100,000 clones listed, roughly 89% are singletons. The clonotype comes from an adult in good health. Sequenced material: peripheral blood, taken on day 0 of AZD1222 vaccination.

The CDR3 reads CSARLTYGYTF. CDR3 DNA sequence: TGCAGTGCTAGACTGACCTATGGCTACACCTTC. The chain recombines TRBV20-1 with TRBJ1-2, with unresolved D. Deletions cut 2 bases from V and 4 bases from J, with 5 bases between. CDR1 is DFQATT and CDR2 is SNEGSKA in the germline V gene (reference sequence). The CDR3 has 11 amino acids.